The clone carrying this TCR beta chain was seen only a few times. The target antigen is unknown. Other DNA sequences in the same sample also yield this CDR3. Every participating donor gave one draw, a heparinised blood sample averaging roughly 100 mL. Deletions cut 0 bases from V and 1 base from J, with 7 bases between. The CDR3 contains 15 residues. The germline V gene has CDR1 LGHNA and CDR2 YNFKEQ. The sample comes from a study of beta chain features in type 1 diabetes. Study-wide context: Patients were similar to healthy donors in age and gender (as well as in cell yields). General observations from the study: PCR, the amplification step, might favor shorter templates, equally in patients and controls. Shorter TCRB CDR3s, moderately but significantly so, were found in Type 1 diabetes patients in all four CD4+ subsets.

cDNA synthesis used the whole RNA isolate, giving expressed TCRB sequences. Using immunoSEQ multiplex PCR, the repertoire was profiled, and TCRdb retains in-frame clones only, with some absent. The table lists 500,000 to 650,000 clones, roughly an eighth of them singletons. The chain combines TRBV4-2 with TRBJ1-5; D unclear. The source is a man aged 25-40 years with type 1 diabetes. Source material: naive CD4+ T cells from blood. Written as DNA, the CDR3 is TGTGCCAGCAGCCAAGACGGCCAGAGCAATCAGCCCCAGCATTTT. This translates into CASSQDGQSNQPQHF.